This T cell receptor beta chain was identified during a study of graft-versus-host responses after intestinal transplantation. In regard to this clone: Antigen specificity is unknown.

Using immunoSEQ multiplex PCR, the repertoire was profiled, and TCRdb retains in-frame clones only, with some absent. The sample records 75,000 to 100,000 clones, roughly 87% being singletons. CDR1 and CDR2 from the germline V gene are PRHDT and FYEKMQ (reference sequence). The V end lost 10 bases, the J end lost 4 bases, and 14 bases lay between the germline ends. The CDR3 has 12 amino acids. This rearrangement joins TRBV13 to TRBJ2-7, with D maybe TRBD1 (5 bases). This sequence was found in a human donor who received an intestinal transplant. The sequenced sample was unstimulated CD8+ T cells sorted from spleen or lymph node cells, obtained before intestinal transplant. CDR3 residues: CATAGLGYEQYF. CDR3 nucleotide sequence: TGTGCCACCGCAGGGTTGGGGTACGAGCAGTACTTC.